The T cell receptor (beta chain) described here comes from a study of CD8+ T cells in alopecia areata. Extraction of RNA preceded its reverse transcription into cDNA, which served as the sequencing template. The method was immunoSEQ multiplex PCR; TCRdb's version includes in-frame clones alone and lacks a portion of them. This sample has fewer than 250,000 clones, with around 43% found just once. Described treatment: oral pan-JAK inhibitor, 5-10 mg twice daily. Peripheral blood, together with lesional scalp punch biopsies, was collected from alopecia areata patients. Sorting from PBMCs produced CD4+ and CD8+ T cells. V shed 3 bases, J shed 3 bases, and the junction held 8 bases outside the gene matches. Per germline, CDR1 ENHRY and CDR2 SYGVKD. CDR3 length equals 17 residues.

Sequenced material: CD4+ T cells sorted from blood, taken around week 37, from a patient treated with tofacitinib. The chain carries TRBV10-3 and TRBJ2-7, with 13 bases identical to TRBD2. The clonotype was recovered from a human donor with alopecia areata. The CDR3 region is CAISDPGLAGVGYEQYF. DNA for the CDR3: TGTGCCATCAGTGACCCAGGACTAGCGGGAGTCGGCTACGAGCAGTACTTC.